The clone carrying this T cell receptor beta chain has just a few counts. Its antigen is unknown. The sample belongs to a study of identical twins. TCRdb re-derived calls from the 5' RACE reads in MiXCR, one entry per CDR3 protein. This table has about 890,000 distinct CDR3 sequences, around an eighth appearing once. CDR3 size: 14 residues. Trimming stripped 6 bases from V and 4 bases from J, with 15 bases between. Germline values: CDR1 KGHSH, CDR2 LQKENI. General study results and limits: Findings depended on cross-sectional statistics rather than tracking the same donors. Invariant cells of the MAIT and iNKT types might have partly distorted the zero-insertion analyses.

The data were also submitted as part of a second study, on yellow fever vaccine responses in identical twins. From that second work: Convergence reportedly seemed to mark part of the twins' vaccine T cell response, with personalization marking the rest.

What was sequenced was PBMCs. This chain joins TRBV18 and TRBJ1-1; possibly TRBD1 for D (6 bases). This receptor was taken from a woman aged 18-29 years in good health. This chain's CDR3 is CASSSLDSPTEAFF. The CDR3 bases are TGTGCCAGCTCGTCCCTGGACAGTCCCACTGAAGCTTTCTTT.